This TCR beta chain was profiled in a study of blood T cells in healthy people across ages. Concerning this clonotype: The antigen is unknown.

The use of a sample-barcoded 5' primer and a J-beta primer mix characterized a second PCR of roughly 6 to 11 cycles. Each of the cDNA molecules was tagged by a template-switch adaptor with 12 random nucleotides. TCRdb used MiXCR to reprocess the 5' RACE reads, holding one entry per CDR3 protein. This sample yields about 760,000 distinct CDR3 sequences, of which about 56% are seen a single time; approximately 24% belongs to the top ten. The study, taken as a whole, reports: Whereas aged donors had fewer naive CD4+ cells, long-lived donors had more of them and higher diversity. Per-million-T-cell TCR beta diversity fell roughly linearly with age.

All donors came from Russia, were Caucasian and healthy, and spanned ages about 6 to 90. The clonotype originates from a man in his forties in good health. Material for sequencing was blood.

CDR3 nucleotides: TGTGCCAGCAAAGCGTCTTATACTCAAGAGACCCAGTACTTC. It translates to CASKASYTQETQYF. The chain is built from TRBV3-1 and TRBJ2-5; D uncertain. The germline CDR1 and CDR2 sequences are LGHDT and YNNKEL (reference sequence). The V end was cut by 7 bases, the J end by 2 bases, with 14 bases between. This CDR3 contains 14 residues.